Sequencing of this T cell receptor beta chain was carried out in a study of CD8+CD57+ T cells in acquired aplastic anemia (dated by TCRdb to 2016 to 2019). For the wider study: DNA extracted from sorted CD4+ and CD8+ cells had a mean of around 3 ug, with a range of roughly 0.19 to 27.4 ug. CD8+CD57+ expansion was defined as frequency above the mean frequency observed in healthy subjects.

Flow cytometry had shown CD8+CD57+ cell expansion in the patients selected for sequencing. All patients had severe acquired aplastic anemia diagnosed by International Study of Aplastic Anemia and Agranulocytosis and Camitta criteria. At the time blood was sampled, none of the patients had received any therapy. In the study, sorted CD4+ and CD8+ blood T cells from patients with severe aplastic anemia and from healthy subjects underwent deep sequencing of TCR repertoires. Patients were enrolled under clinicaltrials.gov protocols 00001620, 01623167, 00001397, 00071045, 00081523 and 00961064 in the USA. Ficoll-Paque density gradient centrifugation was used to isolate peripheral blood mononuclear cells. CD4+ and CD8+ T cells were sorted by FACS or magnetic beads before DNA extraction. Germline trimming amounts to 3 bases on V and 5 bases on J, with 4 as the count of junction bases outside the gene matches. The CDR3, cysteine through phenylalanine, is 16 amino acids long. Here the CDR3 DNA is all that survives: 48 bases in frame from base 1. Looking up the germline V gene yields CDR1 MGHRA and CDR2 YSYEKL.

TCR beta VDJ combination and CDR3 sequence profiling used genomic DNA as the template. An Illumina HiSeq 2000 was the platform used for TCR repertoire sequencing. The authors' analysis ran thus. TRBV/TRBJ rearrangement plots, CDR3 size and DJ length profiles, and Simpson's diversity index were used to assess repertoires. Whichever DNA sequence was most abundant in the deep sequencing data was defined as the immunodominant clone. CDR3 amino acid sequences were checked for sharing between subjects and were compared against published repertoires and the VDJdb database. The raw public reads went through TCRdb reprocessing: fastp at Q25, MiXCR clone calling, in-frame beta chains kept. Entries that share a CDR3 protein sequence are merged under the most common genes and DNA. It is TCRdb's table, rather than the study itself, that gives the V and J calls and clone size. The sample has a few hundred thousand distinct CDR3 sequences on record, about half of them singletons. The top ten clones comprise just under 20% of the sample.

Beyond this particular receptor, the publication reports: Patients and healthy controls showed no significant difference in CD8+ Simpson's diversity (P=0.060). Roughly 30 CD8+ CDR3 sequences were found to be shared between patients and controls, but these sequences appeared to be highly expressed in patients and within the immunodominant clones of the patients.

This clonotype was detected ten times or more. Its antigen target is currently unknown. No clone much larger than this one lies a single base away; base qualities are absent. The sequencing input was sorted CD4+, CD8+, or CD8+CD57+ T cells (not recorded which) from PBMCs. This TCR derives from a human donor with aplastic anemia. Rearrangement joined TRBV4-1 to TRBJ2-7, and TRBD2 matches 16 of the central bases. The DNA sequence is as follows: TGCGCCAGCAGCCAGGGACTAGCGGGGGGGATCAACGAGCAGTACTTC. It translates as CASSQGLAGGINEQYF.